The clone carrying this T cell receptor (beta chain) occurred once. This sample was taken from a study of blood T cell repertoires in COVID-19. Study overall: Collection of acute and convalescent COVID-19 samples took place in the United States, Italy and Spain.

V dropped 0 bases and J dropped 4; count of bases not matched to a gene: 6. The CDR3 loop spans 15 amino acids. CDR1 and CDR2 from the germline V gene are SGHRS and YFSETQ. Methods used by the authors: Amplification of reference gene primers was used by the study to estimate nucleated cell counts. Some clones are missing from TCRdb's copy, which holds only in-frame ones; the method was immunoSEQ multiplex PCR. That table supplies the V and J calls and clone size; D and trimming were determined from the DNA. The data contain 400,000 or so clones, 90% of them singletons. The participants were between roughly 18 and 100 years old and came from under 25 US areas. Cohorts were based on clinical histories the participants reported.

This rearrangement joins TRBV5-1 to TRBJ1-2; 7 positions match TRBD1. The source is a man between 18 and 29 years old who had recovered from COVID-19. The sample taken for sequencing was PBMCs or T cells enriched from blood (not recorded which). The CDR3 is CASSLEAGTVYGYTF. CDR3 coding DNA: TGCGCCAGCAGCTTGGAAGCCGGGACAGTCTATGGCTACACCTTC.